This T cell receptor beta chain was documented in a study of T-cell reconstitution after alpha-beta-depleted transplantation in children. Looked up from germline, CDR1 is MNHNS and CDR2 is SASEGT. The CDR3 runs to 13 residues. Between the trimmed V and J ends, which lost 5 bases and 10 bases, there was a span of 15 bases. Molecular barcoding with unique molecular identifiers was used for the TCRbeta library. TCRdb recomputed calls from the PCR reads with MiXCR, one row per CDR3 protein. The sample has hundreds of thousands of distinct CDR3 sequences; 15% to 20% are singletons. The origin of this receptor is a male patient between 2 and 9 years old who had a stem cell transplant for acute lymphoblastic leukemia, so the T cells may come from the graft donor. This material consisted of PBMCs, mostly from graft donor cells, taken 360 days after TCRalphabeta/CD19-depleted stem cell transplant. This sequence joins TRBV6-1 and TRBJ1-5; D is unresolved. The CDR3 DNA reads TGTGCCAGCAGTCGCGACGGCACGCAACCCCAGCATTTT. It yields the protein CASSRDGTQPQHF.